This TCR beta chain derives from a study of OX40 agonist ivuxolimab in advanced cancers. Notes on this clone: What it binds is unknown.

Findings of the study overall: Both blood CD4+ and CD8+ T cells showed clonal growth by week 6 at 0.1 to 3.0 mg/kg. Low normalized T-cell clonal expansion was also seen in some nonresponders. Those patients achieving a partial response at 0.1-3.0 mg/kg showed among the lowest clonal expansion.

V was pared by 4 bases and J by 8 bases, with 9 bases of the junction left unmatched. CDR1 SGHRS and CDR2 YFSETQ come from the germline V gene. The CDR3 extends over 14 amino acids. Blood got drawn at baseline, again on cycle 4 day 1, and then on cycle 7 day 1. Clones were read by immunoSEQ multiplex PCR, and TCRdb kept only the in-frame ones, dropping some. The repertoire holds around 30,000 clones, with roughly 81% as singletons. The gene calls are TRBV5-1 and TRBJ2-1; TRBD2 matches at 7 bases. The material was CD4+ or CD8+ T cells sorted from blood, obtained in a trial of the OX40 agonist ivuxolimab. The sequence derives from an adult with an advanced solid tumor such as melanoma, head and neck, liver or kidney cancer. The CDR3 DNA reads TGCGCCAGCAGCATATCTACTAGCGTGGATGAGCAGTTCTTC. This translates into CASSISTSVDEQFF.